The 10 T cell receptor beta chains in this list originate from one sample, sequenced in a study of T cell changes during pregnancy in multiple sclerosis. TCRdb keeps only in-frame clones here, not all; method: immunoSEQ multiplex PCR. The repertoire holds 40,000 or so clones, with 90% as singletons. Source: CD4+ T cells from peripheral blood mononuclear cells, taken in the first trimester of pregnancy. The source of these receptors is a female donor in good health, enrolled as a control in a pregnancy study.

The chain has TRBV7-2 and TRBJ1-1, with D maybe TRBD1 (5 bases). The germline gives CDR1 SGHTA, CDR2 FQGNSA. This CDR3 has 12 residues. V lost 4 bases and J 11 bases, leaving 14 bases between the germline ends. The CDR3 DNA follows: TGTGCCAGCAGCTCCCAGGGCTGGGATGCTTTCTTT. This gives the protein CASSSQGWDAFF.

The rearrangement links TRBV7-9 to TRBJ1-1; TRBD1 aligns across 8 bases. Germline CDR1 SEHNR, CDR2 FQNEAQ (reference sequence). Germline trimming cut 1 base from V and 0 bases from J; bases unmatched to any gene: 1. The CDR3 contains 15 residues. This CDR3 is CASSLVRGLNTEAFF. The CDR3 DNA is TGTGCCAGCAGCTTAGTCAGGGGGCTGAACACTGAAGCTTTCTTT.

CDR3 protein: CASSQGDRLNQPQHF. CDR3 coding DNA: TGTGCCAGCTCCCAGGGGGACAGGCTTAATCAGCCCCAGCATTTT. The chain links TRBV21-1 to TRBJ1-5; the D segment call TRBD1 is taken from the table without a DNA check. TRBV21-1 is a pseudogene segment. The CDR3 spans 15 residues.

Here the CDR3 DNA reads TGTGCCAGCAGCTTGTATAACTATGGCTACACCTTC. Protein: CASSLYNYGYTF. V and J are TRBV5-6 and TRBJ1-2; D not certain. V shed 1 base and J shed 1 base, with 2 bases lying between them. The CDR3 loop spans 12 amino acids. Germline loops: CDR1 SGHDT, CDR2 YYEEEE.

The chain has TRBV7-9 and TRBJ1-2; D may be TRBD1 (6 bases). This CDR3 has 15 amino acids. Trimming cost V 3 bases and J 8 bases, with 19 bases left between them. Germline CDR1 reads SEHNR; CDR2 reads FQNEAQ (reference sequence). CDR3 residues: CASSFSGVGLKGYTF. CDR3 DNA sequence: TGTGCCAGCAGCTTTTCAGGGGTCGGTCTGAAGGGCTACACCTTC.

The chain is built from TRBV6-6 and TRBJ2-1, with D maybe TRBD2 (7 bases). This CDR3 spans 15 amino acids. Germline CDR1 and CDR2: MNHNY and SVGAGI (reference sequence). V shed 7 bases and J shed 6 bases, with 19 bases lying between them. The CDR3 coding sequence is TGTGCCAGCAAGGGGGGTATAAGGGGGGGCAATGAGCAGTTCTTC. Amino acids: CASKGGIRGGNEQFF.

This clone was seen more than once but under ten times. This chain connects TRBV30 to TRBJ1-1; D is uncertain. Germline CDR1 is GTSNPN and CDR2 is SVGIG (reference sequence). The V and J ends lost 2 bases and 4 bases respectively, with 11 bases between them. This CDR3 is 13 amino acids long. The CDR3 nucleotides are TGTGCCTGGAGTACGGAGGGCGGCACTGAAGCTTTCTTT. Translation: CAWSTEGGTEAFF.

The chain combines TRBV6-5 with TRBJ1-4; D gene uncertain. This CDR3 is 16 amino acids long. Between the trimmed V and J ends, which lost 2 bases and 2 bases, there was a span of 12 bases. Germline lookup yields CDR1 MNHEY and CDR2 SVGAGI. CDR3 nucleotides: TGTGCCAGCAGTTACCGCGGCTATACCACTAATGAAAAACTGTTTTTT. As protein: CASSYRGYTTNEKLFF.

V is TRBV7-9 and J is TRBJ1-4; tentative D call: TRBD1 (6 bases). The V end was cut by 2 bases, the J end by 5 bases, with 6 bases between. The CDR3 extends over 13 amino acids. Germline CDR1 reads SEHNR; CDR2 reads FQNEAQ (reference sequence). The CDR3 loop is CASSLQGNEKLFF. CDR3 in DNA: TGTGCCAGCAGCTTACAGGGGAATGAAAAACTGTTTTTT.

The genes are TRBV5-5 and TRBJ1-6; no clear D. CDR3 length equals 14 residues. Per the germline V gene, CDR1 is SGHKS and CDR2 is YYEKEE (reference sequence). Between the trimmed V and J ends, which lost 5 bases and 12 bases, there was a span of 18 bases. The CDR3 region is CASSIVVPRGPLHF. For the CDR3, the DNA is TGTGCCAGCAGTATTGTTGTTCCTCGCGGACCCCTCCACTTT.